This TCR beta chain was documented in a study of preoperative IRX-2 immunotherapy in early breast cancer. This sample's treatment: preoperative locoregional IRX-2 cytokine immunotherapy. This phase Ib study tested locoregional IRX-2 cytokine immunotherapy given before surgery. The assay was immunoSEQ multiplex PCR, and TCRdb's table has in-frame clones only and misses some. The table has fewer than 40,000 clones, nearly 90% seen once. This TCR came from a human donor with breast cancer. The sample was tumor tissue, taken after IRX-2 immunotherapy.

This CDR3 reads CASSLARTVNTEAFF. The CDR3 nucleotides are TGTGCCAGCAGCTTGGCTAGAACAGTGAACACTGAAGCTTTCTTT. The V gene is TRBV11-3, the J gene TRBJ1-1; D is unresolved. This CDR3 spans 15 amino acids. Trimming shortened V by 3 bases and J by 0 bases, and 11 bases separated the two germline ends. The germline V gene has CDR1 SGHNT and CDR2 YENEEA. The full variable domain, completed using reference TRBV11-3 and TRBJ1-1, is EAGVVQSPRYKIIEKKQPVAFWCNPISGHNTLYWYLQNLGQGPELLIRYENEEAVDDSQLPKDRFSAERLKGVDSTLKIQPAELGDSAVYLCASSLARTVNTEAFFGQGTRLTVV.